This T cell receptor beta chain was retrieved from a study of PD-1 blockade in classical Hodgkin lymphoma. Findings and limits, study-wide: Relapsed/refractory patients reportedly had lower baseline diversity than newly diagnosed patients. Lower baseline TCR diversity marked trial partial responders and progressors.

Measured with immunoSEQ multiplex PCR; TCRdb has only the in-frame clones, and not every one. The profile shows approximately 98,000 clones, 89% of them singletons. This CDR3 is 16 amino acids long. Between the trimmed V and J ends, which lost 5 bases and 2 bases, there was a span of 17 bases. Germline V gives CDR1 LNHDA, CDR2 SQIVND (reference sequence). Every patient relapsed after autologous stem cell transplantation, and brentuximab vedotin exposure varied. Patients showed best responses of complete response, partial response or progressive disease. Concerning this clone: Its antigen remains unknown.

The receptor was isolated from a human donor with classical Hodgkin lymphoma. This chain links TRBV19 with TRBJ2-3, with D hard to call. Source: peripheral blood mononuclear cells (PBMCs), taken before the second cycle of nivolumab. CDR3 amino acids: CASSPLGRRATDTQYF. In nucleotides, the CDR3 is TGTGCCAGTAGTCCGCTAGGACGCCGGGCCACAGATACGCAGTATTTT.